Listed here are 5 T cell receptor beta chains from one sample, sequenced in a study of T cell changes during pregnancy in multiple sclerosis. Method: immunoSEQ multiplex PCR; TCRdb's copy keeps in-frame clones and lacks some. The sample shows about 53,000 clones, around 90% of them seen only once. The material was peripheral blood, obtained after pregnancy. The receptors originated from a female donor in good health, enrolled as a control in a pregnancy study.

This sequence joins TRBV19 and TRBJ2-7; D is unclear. This CDR3 contains 14 residues. Trimming pared 4 bases from V and 3 bases from J, leaving 13 bases between. The germline V gene has CDR1 LNHDA and CDR2 SQIVND (reference sequence). For the CDR3, the DNA is TGTGCCAGTAGTACTCAGACTGGCGTCTACGAGCAGTACTTC. Translating it yields CASSTQTGVYEQYF. Filled out from reference TRBV19 and TRBJ2-7, the complete variable domain reads DGGITQSPKYLFRKEGQNVTLSCEQNLNHDAMYWYRQDPGQGLRLIYYSQIVNDFQKGDIAEGYSVSREKKESFPLTVTSAQKNPTAFYLCASSTQTGVYEQYFGPGTRLTVT.

The chain employs TRBV18 and TRBJ2-3; 7 bases agree with TRBD2. The trim removed 3 bases at V and 2 bases at J, leaving 11 bases unmatched. The germline V gene has CDR1 KGHSH and CDR2 LQKENI. There are 17 residues in the CDR3. The CDR3 DNA sequence: TGTGCCAGCTCACCGGCCCTGCTAGCGGAGGTCACAGATACGCAGTATTTT. Encoded protein: CASSPALLAEVTDTQYF.

CDR3 nucleotide sequence: TGTGCCAGCAGCTTGCAGGGGCCAGATACGCAGTATTTT. Translation gives CASSLQGPDTQYF. The V and J genes are TRBV5-4 and TRBJ2-3; TRBD1 might be the D (6 bases). Looked up from germline, CDR1 is SGHNT and CDR2 is YYREEE (reference sequence). This CDR3 region has 13 residues. V lost 1 base and J 4 bases, leaving 7 bases between the germline ends.

J is TRBJ2-7 and V is TRBV19, with 11 bases identical to TRBD2. V gave up 3 bases and J gave up 7 bases; unmatched junction bases: 11. Germline V CDR1 and CDR2: LNHDA, SQIVND (reference sequence). There are 16 residues in the CDR3. CDR3 bases: TGTGCCAGTAGTATGACGCTAGCGGGAGGTCCCGGAGAGCAGTACTTC. Protein sequence: CASSMTLAGGPGEQYF.

The chain links TRBV20-1 to TRBJ2-5; no clear D gene. V was clipped by 6 bases and J by 10 bases, with 15 bases between them. This CDR3 spans 11 amino acids. CDR1 DFQATT and CDR2 SNEGSKA come from the germline V gene (reference sequence). The CDR3 bases are TGCAGTGCCCCTGAGGCAGATGGCCAGTACTTC. It is translated as CSAPEADGQYF.